This T cell receptor (beta chain) appears in the sequencing data of a study of T cell responses to AZD1222 COVID-19 vaccine. Germline V gives CDR1 SGHTA, CDR2 FQGNSA. V shed 1 base and J 6 bases; nucleotides not matched to a gene: 3. There are 14 residues in the CDR3. Assay: immunoSEQ multiplex PCR; the TCRdb copy retains only in-frame clones and omits some. The sample shows around 120,000 clones, roughly 89% of them seen only once. This chain joins TRBV7-2 and TRBJ1-5; 7 nucleotides match TRBD1. The TCR comes from an adult who received the AZD1222 COVID-19 vaccine. The input for sequencing was peripheral blood, taken 28 days after the second AZD1222 dose. The CDR3 nucleotides are TGTGCCAGCAGCTTAGGACAGGGAAGTCAGCCCCAGCATTTT. Translated, it gives CASSLGQGSQPQHF.